A single sample gave rise to the 22 T cell receptor beta chains below, sequenced in a study of T-cell memory formation after mild COVID-19. MiXCR, applied by TCRdb to the 5' RACE reads, yields one record per CDR3 protein. The sample shows 95,000 to 110,000 distinct CDR3 sequences, under 15% of them seen only once. Sample: PBMCs or a T cell subset sorted from them (not recorded which). The receptors come from a man younger than 30 who had mild COVID-19 (a few samples of this study predate the infection). Cell type and time point are not known.

This clonotype came up a few times. The chain is built from TRBV7-9 and TRBJ2-3, with D possibly matching TRBD2 (6 bases). Germline V gives CDR1 SEHNR, CDR2 FQNEAQ (reference sequence). The CDR3 consists of 17 residues. The V and J ends lost 4 bases and 2 bases respectively, with 19 bases between them. This CDR3 is CASSSGGIPGLTDTQYF. The DNA for the CDR3 is TGTGCCAGCAGCTCAGGAGGGATACCGGGGCTCACAGATACGCAGTATTTT.

This clonotype appeared a single time. The V gene is TRBV28, the J gene TRBJ1-5, with D hard to call. The CDR3 has 14 residues. With 5 bases removed from V and 5 bases from J, the gap between germline ends came to 13 bases. Looked up from germline, CDR1 is MDHEN and CDR2 is SYDVKM. The DNA of the CDR3 is TGTGCCAGCAGTGCCCGGGCTTACCATCAGCCCCAGCATTTT. Translation: CASSARAYHQPQHF.

In its sample, this clonotype was seen many times. This chain uses TRBV3-1 with TRBJ1-1, with a possible D match to TRBD1 (5 bases). Deletions cut 0 bases from V and 3 bases from J, with 8 bases between. The CDR3 runs to 14 residues. The V gene's germline CDR1 is LGHDT and CDR2 YNNKEL (reference sequence). The CDR3 spells CASSQEGVYTEAFF. The CDR3, as DNA: TGTGCCAGCAGCCAAGAAGGGGTTTACACTGAAGCTTTCTTT.

This clonotype has only a few counts. The chain has TRBV7-2 and TRBJ2-7, with TRBD2 identical over 9 bases. Germline CDR1 SGHTA, CDR2 FQGNSA. This CDR3 comprises 15 residues. V lost 2 bases and J lost 6; bases outside the gene matches: 8. The CDR3 bases are TGTGCCAGCAGCTTAACGGCGGGGGGGCTGGTCGAGCAGTACGTC. It is translated as CASSLTAGGLVEQYV.

This clonotype was seen a few times. The chain employs TRBV6-2 or TRBV6-3 and TRBJ1-6; 9 bases agree with TRBD1. This CDR3 has 14 amino acids. Germline V CDR1 and CDR2: MNHEY, SVGEGT. V shed 6 bases, J shed 10 bases, and the junction held 7 bases outside the gene matches. CDR3 sequence reads: CASSQGTGRSPLHF. The DNA for the CDR3 is TGTGCCAGCAGCCAAGGGACAGGGCGCTCACCCCTCCACTTT.

This chain connects TRBV4-1 to TRBJ1-2; D gene unclear. CDR3 length: 13 amino acids. V was cut by 0 bases and J by 5 bases, with 7 bases left in between. CDR1 and CDR2 from the germline V gene are MGHRA and YSYEKL. This CDR3 is CASSQDSQYGYTF. As DNA, the CDR3 is TGCGCCAGCAGCCAAGATTCACAGTATGGCTACACCTTC.

This clonotype was detected a few times. The chain is built from TRBV7-2 and TRBJ2-7; 7 positions match TRBD1. The CDR3 has 14 amino acids. CDR1 is SGHTA, CDR2 FQGNSA, per germline. The J segment lost 3 bases and the V segment lost 1 base, leaving 3 bases of the junction unmatched. The CDR3 reads CASSLGRDSYEQYV. DNA of the CDR3: TGTGCCAGCAGCTTAGGCAGGGACAGCTACGAGCAGTACGTC.

This clonotype was seen a few times. The chain employs TRBV20-1 and TRBJ2-1, with D perhaps matching TRBD1 or TRBD2 (5 bases each). Germline lookup yields CDR1 DFQATT and CDR2 SNEGSKA (reference sequence). V lost 0 bases, J lost 6 bases, and 18 bases lay in between. The CDR3 totals 16 residues. The CDR3 sequence is CSARDRGGRTLNEQFF. CDR3 in DNA: TGCAGTGCTAGAGATAGGGGCGGGCGTACCCTCAATGAGCAGTTCTTC.

This chain connects TRBV20-1 to TRBJ2-5; 8 positions match TRBD2. The germline gives CDR1 DFQATT, CDR2 SNEGSKA (reference sequence). The CDR3 covers 14 residues. With V trimmed by 2 bases and J by 2 bases, 4 bases remained unmatched. In DNA form, the CDR3 reads TGCAGTGCTAGATCCTTAGCGGGGCAAGAGACCCAGTACTTC. This sequence encodes CSARSLAGQETQYF.

V gene TRBV5-6 combines with J gene TRBJ2-7, with D possibly being TRBD1 (6 bases). V was clipped by 1 base and J by 5 bases, with 13 bases between them. Germline loops: CDR1 SGHDT, CDR2 YYEEEE. CDR3 size: 14 residues. The CDR3 here is CASSLWNRADEQYV. The CDR3 DNA reads TGTGCCAGCAGCTTGTGGAACAGGGCAGACGAGCAGTACGTC.

This clonotype was counted between two and nine times. This sequence joins TRBV4-3 and TRBJ1-1; D is perhaps TRBD1 (5 bases). Between the trimmed V and J ends, which lost 4 bases and 1 base, there was a span of 10 bases. This CDR3 has 14 residues. Germline lookup yields CDR1 LGHNA and CDR2 YSLEER. The CDR3 is CASSRGHSNTEAFF. The CDR3 DNA reads TGCGCCAGCAGCCGTGGACATTCGAACACTGAAGCTTTCTTT.

This clonotype was recorded a few times. V is TRBV11-2 and J is TRBJ1-2; a weak D match, TRBD1 (5 bases). CDR3 length: 15 residues. Germline V CDR1 and CDR2: SGHAT, FQNNGV. Trimming took off 0 bases at V and 8 bases at J, with 16 bases between the two ends. The CDR3 DNA reads as TGTGCCAGCAGCTTAGATAGTATGGGGGAGGTCGGCTACACCTTC. This encodes CASSLDSMGEVGYTF.

This clonotype was seen a few times. This chain joins TRBV27 and TRBJ2-2, with D perhaps matching TRBD2 (6 bases). V was cut by 7 bases and J by 5 bases, with 14 bases left in between. This CDR3 contains 14 residues. Germline assignment: CDR1 MNHEY and CDR2 SMNVEV (reference sequence). CDR3 bases: TGTGCCAGCAAGGCTGGGGGGAATACCGGGGAGCTGTTTTTT. It translates to CASKAGGNTGELFF.

This clonotype was counted between two and nine times. The CDR3 sequence is CASSLKEGAYEQYV. CDR3 in DNA: TGCGCCAGCAGCTTGAAGGAGGGGGCCTACGAGCAGTACGTC. This sequence joins TRBV5-1 and TRBJ2-7; either TRBD1 or TRBD2 may supply D (6 bases each). The length of the CDR3 is 14 residues. The V end lost 1 base, the J end lost 2 bases, and 10 bases lay between the germline ends. From germline, CDR1 is SGHRS and CDR2 YFSETQ.

The rearrangement joins TRBV7-3 to TRBJ2-1; the match to TRBD2 covers 7 bases. The CDR3 length is 15 residues. Germline CDR1 reads SGHTA; CDR2 reads FQGTGA. Trimming removed 3 bases from V and 8 bases from J; junction bases left unmatched: 10. The chain's CDR3 is CASSLGLAAWDEQFF. In nucleotides, the CDR3 is TGTGCCAGCAGCTTGGGGCTAGCGGCATGGGATGAGCAGTTCTTC.

By proportion, this clonotype is medium-sized. CDR3 amino acids: CASRSAGPYTEAFF. The CDR3 nucleotides are TGTGCCAGTAGGAGTGCTGGGCCCTACACTGAAGCTTTCTTT. This chain links TRBV19 with TRBJ1-1; D remains unclear. The V end lost 6 bases, the J end lost 3 bases, and 14 bases lay between the germline ends. Germline-derived CDR1 and CDR2 are LNHDA and SQIVND (reference sequence). The CDR3 extends over 14 amino acids.

This chain joins TRBV10-1 and TRBJ1-6; 7 bases line up with TRBD1. CDR3 size: 17 residues. After removal of 1 base from V and 4 bases from J, the junction contained 7 bases not matched to a gene. Germline CDR1 and CDR2: WNHNN and SYGVQD (reference sequence). Here the CDR3 reads CASSEWRGRKYNSPLHF. The CDR3 region has the DNA TGCGCCAGCAGTGAGTGGAGGGGGCGTAAGTATAATTCACCCCTCCACTTT.

This chain joins TRBV5-1 and TRBJ2-7; possible D gene TRBD2, 6 bases. The CDR3 runs 13 residues. The V gene lost 0 bases and the J gene lost 7 bases, with 11 bases spanning the gap. The germline CDR1 and CDR2 sequences are SGHRS and YFSETQ. CDR3 sequence: CASSLVGTGEQYF. CDR3 DNA: TGCGCCAGCAGCTTGGTCGGGACTGGGGAGCAGTACTTC.

This clonotype was recorded at least ten times. This sequence joins TRBV7-9 and TRBJ2-3, with TRBD2 matching 7 bases. After removal of 5 bases from V and 1 base from J, the junction contained 6 bases not matched to a gene. The CDR3 is 15 amino acids. Germline V gene data show CDR1 as SEHNR and CDR2 as FQNEAQ (reference sequence). The CDR3 here is CASSGRGLRTDTQYF. CDR3 in DNA: TGTGCCAGCAGCGGGAGGGGACTACGCACAGATACGCAGTATTTT.

V usage is TRBV4-1 and J usage is TRBJ1-1; 8 positions match TRBD1. This CDR3 is built from 16 residues. Germline CDR1 MGHRA, CDR2 YSYEKL. V trimming: 3 bases; J trimming: 4 bases; junction bases outside the gene matches: 10. The CDR3 region has the DNA TGCGCCAGCAGCCACCCCGGGACAGGCAGTGGCACTGAAGCTTTCTTT. Its protein is CASSHPGTGSGTEAFF.

This clonotype was observed at least ten times. The rearrangement links TRBV7-8 to TRBJ1-1; D is undetermined. CDR3 length: 13 amino acids. With 4 bases removed from V and 1 base from J, the gap between germline ends came to 7 bases. Germline V gene lookup returns CDR1 SGHVS and CDR2 FQNEAQ. CDR3 amino acids: CASSYRGNTEAFF. The CDR3 region has the DNA TGTGCCAGCAGCTATCGGGGGAACACTGAAGCTTTCTTT. Full variable domain (remainder filled in from reference TRBV7-8 and TRBJ1-1): GAGVSQSPRYKVAKRGQDVALRCDPISGHVSLFWYQQALGQGPEFLTYFQNEAQLDKSGLPSDRFFAERPEGSVSTLKIQRTQQEDSAVYLCASSYRGNTEAFFGQGTRLTVV.

This clonotype was counted a few times. The chain has TRBV7-2 and TRBJ2-7, with 8 nucleotides matching TRBD1. The CDR3 contains 16 residues. With V trimmed by 1 base and J by 7 bases, 12 bases remained unmatched. Germline values: CDR1 SGHTA, CDR2 FQGNSA. The CDR3 coding sequence is TGTGCCAGCAGCTTAGAGGGCGGACAGGGAATGCGGGAGCAGTACGTC. Protein sequence: CASSLEGGQGMREQYV.